The TCR beta chain under discussion was sequenced for a study of identical twins. TCRdb reanalysed the 5' RACE reads using MiXCR and keeps one entry per CDR3 protein. The repertoire includes approximately 240,000 distinct CDR3 sequences, roughly 13% of them detected once, and around 8.9% sits in the top ten. The CDR3 has 12 amino acids. V shed 3 bases and J shed 10 bases, with 7 bases lying between them. Per the germline V gene, CDR1 is LGHDT and CDR2 is YNNKEL (reference sequence). J is TRBJ1-6 and V is TRBV3-1, with D unresolved. The sample consisted of memory (CD45RO+) T cells sorted from blood. This TCR derives from a woman aged 18-29 years in good health. CDR3 region: CASSHYGSPLHF. DNA for the CDR3: TGTGCCAGCAGCCACTACGGGTCACCCCTCCACTTT. Full variable domain (outside the CDR3, taken from reference TRBV3-1 and TRBJ1-6): DTAVSQTPKYLVTQMGNDKSIKCEQNLGHDTMYWYKQDSKKFLKIMFSYNNKELIINETVPNRFSPKSPDKAHLNLHINSLELGDSAVYFCASSHYGSPLHFGNGTRLTVT.